This T cell receptor beta chain was observed in a study of metastatic and nonmetastatic thyroid tumors. Study context: Repertoires were compared across blood and tumor or nodule tissue from malignant and benign thyroid patients.

The study, taken as a whole, reports: Versus benign nodules, malignant thyroid tumors reportedly had significantly higher TCR beta diversity, in blood and tumor.

There are 14 residues in the CDR3. The germline V gene has CDR1 DFQATT and CDR2 SNEGSKA (reference sequence). The V end lost 2 bases, the J end lost 7 bases, and 14 bases lay between the germline ends. Under the authors' procedure: Between-group CDR3 differences, defined by clinicopathological status, yielded a distant-metastasis classifier for papillary thyroid cancer. TCRdb re-called the PCR reads through MiXCR. What appears here as the V and J calls and clone size reflects TCRdb's work, not the paper's. The repertoire holds fewer than 13,000 clones, with roughly 12% as singletons. Patients were all untreated before their thyroid surgery. In this sample, this clone turned up many times. Its cognate antigen is unknown.

The rearrangement links TRBV20-1 to TRBJ2-2, with D perhaps matching TRBD1 (5 bases). The sequence was collected from a female donor with papillary thyroid cancer or a benign thyroid nodule (not recorded which). Some clones in this sample may be carry-over from other donors' samples. Sequencing was performed on blood. CDR3 sequence reads: CSARRAGRSGELFF. Here the CDR3 DNA reads TGCAGTGCTAGAAGGGCAGGGCGAAGCGGGGAGCTGTTTTTT.